The clone carrying this T cell receptor beta chain appeared a few times. Some clones are missing from TCRdb's copy, which holds only in-frame ones; the method was immunoSEQ multiplex PCR. This sample has hundreds of thousands of clones, with about 89% found just once. The sample is drawn from a study of blood T cell repertoires in COVID-19. The J segment lost 9 bases and the V segment lost 5 bases, leaving 5 bases of the junction unmatched. CDR3 length: 13 residues. Sequenced input: peripheral blood. This TCR was sampled from a woman aged 40 to 50 who had recovered from COVID-19. The genes are TRBV12-3 or TRBV12-4 and TRBJ2-4, with 9 bases matching TRBD2. In nucleotides, the CDR3 is TGTGCCAGCAGTCGAGCGGGGGGCACCATTCAGTACTTC. It codes for CASSRAGGTIQYF.